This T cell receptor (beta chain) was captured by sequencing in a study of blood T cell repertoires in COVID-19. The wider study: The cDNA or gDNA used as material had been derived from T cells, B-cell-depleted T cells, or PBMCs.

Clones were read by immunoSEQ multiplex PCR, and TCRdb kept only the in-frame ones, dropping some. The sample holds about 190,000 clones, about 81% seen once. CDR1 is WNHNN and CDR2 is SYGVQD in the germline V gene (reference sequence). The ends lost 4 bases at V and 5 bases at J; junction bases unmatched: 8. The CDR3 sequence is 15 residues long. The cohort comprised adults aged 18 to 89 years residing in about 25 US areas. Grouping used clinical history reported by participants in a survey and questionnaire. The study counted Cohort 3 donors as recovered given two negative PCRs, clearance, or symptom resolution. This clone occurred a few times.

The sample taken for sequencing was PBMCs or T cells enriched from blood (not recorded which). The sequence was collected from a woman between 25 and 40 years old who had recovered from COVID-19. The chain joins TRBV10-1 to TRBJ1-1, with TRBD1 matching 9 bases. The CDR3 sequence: CASSGTGTGWTEAFF. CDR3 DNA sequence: TGCGCCAGCAGTGGTACCGGGACAGGGTGGACTGAAGCTTTCTTT.